Sequencing of this TCR beta chain was carried out in a study of blood T cells in healthy people across ages. The study's findings and limits: Significant beta diversity loss was already apparent by age roughly 38, declining roughly linearly. Possibly, changes in expanded clonotypes were confounded because donor CMV status was unknown.

The second PCR ran about 6 to 12 cycles with a sample-barcoded 5' primer and J-beta primers. TCRdb itself ran the 5' RACE reads through MiXCR, one entry per CDR3 protein. The sample contains hundreds of thousands of distinct CDR3 sequences, roughly 25% of which appear only once. V lost 3 bases to trimming and J lost 7 bases, with 7 bases between them. The germline CDR1 and CDR2 sequences are LGHDT and YNNKEL (reference sequence). This CDR3 is built from 12 residues. With regard to this clonotype: Its specificity is not known.

In addition, the sample was reused for a study of T cells of mothers and their children. Per that paper: Barcodes and 2-4 random nucleotides were added by M1S in the second PCR.

The V call is TRBV3-1, the J call TRBJ2-1; D uncertain. The sequence derives from a boy younger than 18 in good health. The material sequenced was blood. The CDR3 here is CASSQAINEQFF. The CDR3 DNA reads TGTGCCAGCAGCCAGGCAATAAATGAGCAGTTCTTC.